These 5 T cell receptor beta chains were sequenced from one sample in a study of OX40 agonist ivuxolimab in advanced cancers. Profiling relied on immunoSEQ multiplex PCR, and the TCRdb table lists in-frame clones only, not all of them. The data show tens of thousands of clones, less than 90% seen once. This sample comprised CD4+ or CD8+ T cells sorted from blood, obtained in a trial of the OX40 agonist ivuxolimab. These receptors were collected from an adult with an advanced solid tumor such as melanoma, head and neck, liver or kidney cancer.

The chain is built from TRBV28 and TRBJ1-1; 9 bases align to TRBD1. Germline-derived CDR1 and CDR2 are MDHEN and SYDVKM. The CDR3 is made up of 14 amino acids. V trimming: 4 bases; J trimming: 5 bases; junction bases outside the gene matches: 5. CDR3 nucleotide sequence: TGTGCCAGCAGTTCGGGACAGGGCAAGACTGAAGCTTTCTTT. Amino acid sequence: CASSSGQGKTEAFF.

The rearrangement joins TRBV5-4 to TRBJ2-3, with TRBD2 matching 8 bases. Germline assignment: CDR1 SGHNT and CDR2 YYREEE (reference sequence). CDR3 length equals 16 residues. After removal of 3 bases from V and 3 bases from J, the junction contained 9 bases not matched to a gene. The CDR3 nucleotides are TGTGCCAGCAGCTATGAAGCTAGCGGGCGTACAGATACGCAGTATTTT. Translated, it gives CASSYEASGRTDTQYF. Based on the CDR3 plus reference TRBV5-4 and TRBJ2-3, the full variable domain is ETGVTQSPTHLIKTRGQQVTLRCSSQSGHNTVSWYQQALGQGPQFIFQYYREEENGRGNFPPRFSGLQFPNYSSELNVNALELDDSALYLCASSYEASGRTDTQYFGPGTRLTVL.

CDR3 in amino acids: CASSVRGASSYNEQFF. The CDR3 DNA follows: TGTGCCAGCAGCGTACGAGGGGCAAGCTCCTACAATGAGCAGTTCTTC. The V call is TRBV9, the J call TRBJ2-1, with D tentatively TRBD1 or TRBD2 (5 bases each). The CDR3 is made up of 16 amino acids. The V end was cut by 1 base, the J end by 0 bases, with 11 bases between. CDR1 SGDLS and CDR2 YYNGEE come from the germline V gene. Complete variable domain (other parts from reference TRBV9 and TRBJ2-1): DSGVTQTPKHLITATGQRVTLRCSPRSGDLSVYWYQQSLDQGLQFLIQYYNGEERAKGNILERFSAQQFPDLHSELNLSSLELGDSALYFCASSVRGASSYNEQFFGPGTRLTVL.

This chain links TRBV2 with TRBJ1-4; 7 nucleotides match TRBD1. Trimming at V came to 4 bases and at J to 5 bases, leaving 10 bases not matched to a gene. CDR1 SNHLY and CDR2 FYNNEI come from the germline V gene. This CDR3 comprises 16 residues. The CDR3 DNA sequence: TGTGCCAGCAGTGGGGGGACAGCAAGCATCAATGAAAAACTGTTTTTT. Its protein product is CASSGGTASINEKLFF.

J is TRBJ2-5 and V is TRBV7-9; no firm D call. CDR1 is SEHNR, CDR2 FQNEAQ, per germline (reference sequence). Deletions cut 3 bases from V and 1 base from J, with 9 bases between. CDR3 length: 14 amino acids. The CDR3 spells CASSFPGRQETQYF. CDR3 DNA sequence: TGTGCCAGCAGCTTCCCGGGCCGCCAAGAGACCCAGTACTTC.